This TCR beta chain was captured by sequencing in a study of T cells after posttransplantation cyclophosphamide. Treatment was busulfan-fludarabine conditioning, a marrow graft, and cyclophosphamide on days +3 and +4. Regarding the study as a whole: TRB clonality was highly associated with recipient CMV seropositivity and reactivation. Blood and skin or GI T cell repertoires showed limited TRB overlap. Later post-transplant blood repertoires were often dominated by donor CD8+ memory clones.

The CDR3 length is 13 residues. Per the germline V gene, CDR1 is SNHLY and CDR2 is FYNNEI. Some clones are missing from TCRdb's copy, which holds only in-frame ones; the method was immunoSEQ multiplex PCR. The sample yields some 6,700 clones, over 65% seen once. On this clone: Antigen unknown. Germline and junction disagree at one end, which may indicate a read error.

Sequences were derived from PBMCs, sampled after allogeneic stem cell transplant with posttransplant cyclophosphamide. The TCR comes from a female patient aged 50-59 years who received an allogeneic stem cell transplant from a related donor, was CMV-positive, and had no GVHD. The T cells may partly be graft donor cells. The J gene is TRBJ1-2, the V gene TRBV2; the D is unclear. The CDR3 loop reads CASSEDAAGATGF. CDR3 nucleotides: TGTGCCAGCAGTGAAGACGCTGCAGGCGCTACCGGCTTC. Based on the CDR3 plus reference TRBV2 and TRBJ1-2, the full variable domain is EPEVTQTPSHQVTQMGQEVILRCVPISNHLYFYWYRQILGQKVEFLVSFYNNEISEKSEIFDDQFSVERPDGSNFTLKIRSTKLEDSAMYFCASSEDAAGATGFGSGTRLTVV.